The 26 T cell receptor beta chains below all came from one sample that was sequenced in a study of cytomegalovirus exposure and HLA in healthy donors (dated by TCRdb to 2016 to 2017). The library was obtained by the immunoSEQ multiplex PCR assay. The multiplex PCR relied on a mix of 60 forward primers for TCR Vbeta segments and 13 reverse primers for TCR Jbeta segments. Not all clones reach the TCRdb copy of this immuneACCESS table, which keeps in-frame sequences only. Checked studies attribute under half of the gap to unresolved V genes and leave the rest unexplained. Across this sample there are some 150,000 clones, with more than 75% seen only once. Jointly, the top ten make up 5.1% of the sample. Material: PBMCs. These receptor sequences come from a male donor in good health and CMV-seronegative.

The gene calls are TRBV7-9 and TRBJ2-7; the match to TRBD2 covers 8 bases. The CDR3 runs 16 residues. Germline assignment: CDR1 SEHNR and CDR2 FQNEAQ (reference sequence). Trimming took 4 bases from V and 2 from J; bases not matched to a gene: 10. The DNA of the CDR3 is TGTGCCAGCAGCTCGGGTAGCGGGACAACGCCCTACGAGCAGTACTTC. Protein: CASSSGSGTTPYEQYF.

This sequence joins TRBV4-1 and TRBJ2-3; TRBD2 matches 7 bases. The CDR3 covers 17 residues. The germline V gene encodes CDR1 MGHRA and CDR2 YSYEKL. Trimming removed 0 bases from V and 0 bases from J; junction bases left unmatched: 6. CDR3 bases: TGCGCCAGCAGCCAAGAAGGGCGGGGGATGAGCACAGATACGCAGTATTTT. This codes for CASSQEGRGMSTDTQYF.

This clone appeared a few times. CDR3 sequence reads: CAGGAGELYGYTF. The CDR3 region has the DNA TGTGCCGGCGGGGCAGGCGAACTCTATGGCTACACCTTC. The J gene is TRBJ1-2, the V gene TRBV10-3; TRBD1 might be the D (5 bases). Germline assignment: CDR1 ENHRY and CDR2 SYGVKD. The CDR3 has 13 amino acids. V was cut by 11 bases and J by 4 bases, with 17 bases left in between.

The V and J genes are TRBV5-1 and TRBJ2-2; D remains unclear. The germline V gene encodes CDR1 SGHRS and CDR2 YFSETQ. This CDR3 spans 13 amino acids. Trimming removed 1 base from V and 2 bases from J, with 3 bases in between. CDR3 in DNA: TGCGCCAGCAGCTTGATAAACACCGGGGAGCTGTTTTTT. This translates into CASSLINTGELFF.

The V gene is TRBV27, the J gene TRBJ1-5, with D tentatively TRBD1 (6 bases). The V end lost 0 bases, the J end lost 5 bases, and 14 bases lay between the germline ends. Germline CDR1 MNHEY, CDR2 SMNVEV (reference sequence). The CDR3 has 16 residues. CDR3 region: CASSLSAGDGYQPQHF. The CDR3 region has the DNA TGTGCCAGCAGTTTATCGGCAGGGGATGGTTATCAGCCCCAGCATTTT.

V is TRBV7-8 and J is TRBJ1-2; 10 bases are shared with TRBD1. Unmatched junction bases numbered 11, after V lost 4 bases and J lost 6 bases. CDR1 SGHVS and CDR2 FQNEAQ come from the germline V gene. The CDR3 is made up of 16 amino acids. Here the CDR3 DNA reads TGTGCCAGCAGCTCGGGACTTTGGACAGGGGGACATGGCTACACCTTC. This codes for CASSSGLWTGGHGYTF.

This chain connects TRBV28 to TRBJ1-5, with TRBD1 matching 7 bases. The V segment lost 4 bases and the J segment 3 bases; nucleotides outside the gene matches: 9. The CDR3 runs 16 residues. In germline, CDR1 is MDHEN, CDR2 SYDVKM. Here the CDR3 reads CASSSPGTANNQPQHF. The CDR3 bases are TGTGCCAGCAGTTCCCCTGGGACAGCTAACAATCAGCCCCAGCATTTT.

V and J are TRBV4-1 and TRBJ1-1; a possible D gene is TRBD1 (6 bases). Per germline, CDR1 MGHRA and CDR2 YSYEKL. This CDR3 is built from 14 residues. V gave up 8 bases and J gave up 0 bases, with 13 bases separating them. The CDR3 spells CASRGGEVNTEAFF. Here the CDR3 DNA reads TGCGCCAGCCGGGGGGGCGAGGTGAACACTGAAGCTTTCTTT.

This chain connects TRBV30 to TRBJ2-7; tentatively, D is TRBD2 (6 bases). This CDR3 spans 11 amino acids. Germline V lookup: CDR1 GTSNPN, CDR2 SVGIG (reference sequence). Trimming cost V 1 base and J 9 bases, with 10 bases left between them. The CDR3 region is CAWSGGSGQYF. The CDR3 bases are TGTGCCTGGAGTGGGGGTAGCGGGCAGTACTTC.

This clone has a handful of counts. This sequence joins TRBV7-3 and TRBJ2-5, with 9 bases fitting TRBD1. CDR1 is SGHTA, CDR2 FQGTGA, per germline. With 3 bases clipped from V and 5 bases from J, the junction kept 1 base outside the gene matches. The CDR3 is 13 amino acids. This CDR3 reads CASSFGQGETQYF. CDR3 nucleotide sequence: TGTGCCAGCAGCTTTGGACAGGGGGAGACCCAGTACTTC.

This chain uses TRBV13 with TRBJ1-1; D remains ambiguous. CDR1 and CDR2 from the germline V gene are PRHDT and FYEKMQ (reference sequence). The CDR3 loop spans 13 amino acids. The V and J ends lost 2 bases and 4 bases respectively, with 8 bases between them. DNA of the CDR3: TGTGCCAGCAGCTTACCAACGGGCACTGAAGCTTTCTTT. Protein: CASSLPTGTEAFF.

The rearrangement joins TRBV29-1 to TRBJ2-7, with a possible D match to TRBD1 (5 bases). CDR3 length equals 14 residues. The V gene lost 5 bases and the J gene lost 6 bases, with 20 bases spanning the gap. Germline V CDR1 and CDR2: SQVTM, ANQGSEA. The CDR3 DNA sequence: TGCAGCGTTCAAGTGCGTGGACAACCAGTCGAGCAGTACTTC. This codes for CSVQVRGQPVEQYF.

There are a few counts of this clone. The chain couples TRBV2 to TRBJ2-3, with TRBD2 matching 8 bases. V shed 6 bases and J 3 bases; nucleotides not matched to a gene: 5. This CDR3 region has 14 residues. Germline-derived CDR1 and CDR2 are SNHLY and FYNNEI. The CDR3 loop is CASRTGGGTDTQYF. The CDR3 bases are TGTGCCAGCAGGACGGGCGGGGGGACAGATACGCAGTATTTT.

The gene calls are TRBV18 and TRBJ2-5; TRBD1 agrees at 7 bases. Trimming cost V 4 bases and J 5 bases; bases outside gene matches: 4. The CDR3 contains 13 residues. CDR1 is KGHSH and CDR2 is LQKENI in the germline V gene. In nucleotides, the CDR3 is TGTGCCAGCTCACAGGGGGCCGAGGAGACCCAGTACTTC. Translating gives CASSQGAEETQYF.

This chain uses TRBV14 with TRBJ1-5; no reliable D call. V was pared by 1 base and J by 12 bases, with 10 bases between. Germline V CDR1 and CDR2: SGHDN, FVKESK. The CDR3 extends over 12 amino acids. As DNA, the CDR3 is TGTGCCAGCAGCCAAGTTGTAGCCCTCCAGCATTTT. Its protein is CASSQVVALQHF.

The rearrangement uses TRBV5-1 and TRBJ1-4, with unresolved D. CDR1 and CDR2 from the germline V gene are SGHRS and YFSETQ. This CDR3 is 14 amino acids long. The ends were cut back, 0 bases at V and 7 bases at J, with 10 bases in the middle. CDR3 sequence reads: CASSLATSGEKLFF. Written as DNA, the CDR3 is TGCGCCAGCAGCTTGGCCACATCGGGTGAAAAACTGTTTTTT. Using reference TRBV5-1 and TRBJ1-4 for the parts outside the CDR3, the full variable domain is KAGVTQTPRYLIKTRGQQVTLSCSPISGHRSVSWYQQTPGQGLQFLFEYFSETQRNKGNFPGRFSGRQFSNSRSEMNVSTLELGDSALYLCASSLATSGEKLFFGSGTQLSVL.

This sequence joins TRBV4-3 and TRBJ2-7; maybe TRBD1 (6 bases). Trimming pared 0 bases from V and 3 bases from J, leaving 15 bases between. The CDR3 spans 16 residues. Germline CDR1 LGHNA, CDR2 YSLEER. The CDR3 protein is CASSQDRGQIDYEQYF. For the CDR3, the DNA is TGCGCCAGCAGCCAAGATCGAGGACAGATAGACTACGAGCAGTACTTC.

This clone was seen more than once but under ten times. A read error may produce the germline difference seen at one junction end. The chain recombines TRBV7-7 with TRBJ2-5; 11 nucleotides align to TRBD2. Per germline, CDR1 SSHAT and CDR2 FNYEAQ (reference sequence). CDR3 size: 15 residues. As DNA, the CDR3 is TGTGCTAGCAGCTCTACTAGCGGGGGAGGAGAGACCCAGTACTTC. This codes for CASSSTSGGGETQYF.

The chain combines TRBV6-1 with TRBJ2-5; 9 nucleotides line up with TRBD2. CDR1 is MNHNS and CDR2 is SASEGT in the germline V gene. This CDR3 is 14 amino acids long. V was pared by 6 bases and J by 4 bases, with 6 bases of the junction left unmatched. CDR3 coding DNA: TGTGCCAGCAGGCCCCTAGCGGGGCTAGAGACCCAGTACTTC. This sequence encodes CASRPLAGLETQYF.

V gene TRBV19 combines with J gene TRBJ1-1; 9 nucleotides match TRBD1. The J segment lost 0 bases and the V segment lost 3 bases, leaving 5 bases of the junction unmatched. Germline CDR1 reads LNHDA; CDR2 reads SQIVND (reference sequence). The CDR3 has 16 amino acids. CDR3: CASSIGTGTMNTEAFF. The CDR3 DNA is TGTGCCAGTAGTATCGGGACAGGGACTATGAACACTGAAGCTTTCTTT.

The V call is TRBV20-1, the J call TRBJ2-5; unclear D gene. This CDR3 contains 11 residues. V lost 6 bases, J lost 5 bases, and 10 bases lay in between. The V gene's germline CDR1 is DFQATT and CDR2 SNEGSKA (reference sequence). In DNA, the CDR3 is TGCAGTGCCTCGAGCTATGAGACCCAGTACTTC. Amino acids: CSASSYETQYF.

This chain uses TRBV21-1 with TRBJ2-1; the table gives TRBD2 as D, unverified against the DNA. TRBV21-1 is recorded as a pseudogene. The CDR3 covers 16 residues. CDR3 sequence (DNA): TGTGCCAGCAGCAAACGGGACTCCTTCTCCTACAATGAGCAGTTCTTC. Protein sequence: CASSKRDSFSYNEQFF.

The rearrangement links TRBV4-2 to TRBJ2-7; a weak D match, TRBD2 (7 bases). Germline assignment: CDR1 LGHNA and CDR2 YNFKEQ. This CDR3 spans 15 amino acids. V was clipped by 1 base and J by 7 bases, with 17 bases between them. CDR3 sequence: CASSQVLGGLREQYF. The CDR3 coding sequence is TGTGCCAGCAGCCAAGTTTTGGGGGGGCTTAGGGAGCAGTACTTC.

The J gene is TRBJ1-4, the V gene TRBV6-5, with D possibly TRBD1 on 6 matching bases. Germline CDR1 is MNHEY and CDR2 is SVGAGI. The CDR3 covers 14 residues. V was pared by 6 bases and J by 4 bases, with 12 bases between. The CDR3 bases are TGTGCCAGCAGAGGGGGTGGTAATAATGAAAAACTGTTTTTT. Translating it yields CASRGGGNNEKLFF.

The gene calls are TRBV30 and TRBJ2-5, with TRBD1 matching 8 bases. The J call may be incorrect, as the DNA end agrees better with TRBJ2-7. This CDR3 is built from 15 residues. The V gene's germline CDR1 is GTSNPN and CDR2 SVGIG (reference sequence). CDR3 in DNA: TGTGCCTGGAGTAGGGACAGGAGAGGGCTCTACGAGCAGTACTTC. The encoded protein is CAWSRDRRGLYEQYF.

This rearrangement joins TRBV25-1 to TRBJ1-2; 7 bases line up with TRBD1. After removal of 2 bases from V and 8 bases from J, the junction contained 11 bases not matched to a gene. Germline values: CDR1 MGHDK, CDR2 SYGVNS. This CDR3 has 15 residues. In DNA, the CDR3 is TGTGCCAGCAGTGAAGGTTGGAGACAGGGAGCCGGCTACACCTTC. Translating it yields CASSEGWRQGAGYTF.